These T cell receptor beta chains were read from a single sample in a study of cytomegalovirus exposure and HLA in healthy donors. This table comes from immunoSEQ multiplex PCR, and its TCRdb copy is limited to in-frame clones, with some not included. The data show some 120,000 clones, and the top ten clones hold approximately 2%. The sample taken for sequencing was PBMCs. The receptors stem from a man aged 40-55 years in good health and CMV-seronegative. Each CDR3 is given with its conserved first and last residue. D genes are given only for firm matches.

J gene: TRBJ1-5
V gene: TRBV6-1
D gene: -
CDR3 DNA: TGTGCCAGCACTCAGTGGGGGGACGCCAATCAGCCCCAGCATTTT
CDR3 protein: CASTQWGDANQPQHF

J gene: TRBJ2-2
V gene: TRBV6-5
D gene: -
CDR3 DNA: TGTGCCAGCAGTTACTCGGGCGTGACCGGGGAGCTGTTTTTT
CDR3 protein: CASSYSGVTGELFF

J gene: TRBJ1-1
V gene: TRBV7-3
D gene: -
CDR3 DNA: TGTGCCAGCAGCCCCCAGTCGTCTGGGAACACTGAAGCTTTCTTT
CDR3 protein: CASSPQSSGNTEAFF

J gene: TRBJ2-1
V gene: TRBV11-2
D gene: TRBD2
CDR3 DNA: TGTGCCAGCAGGACATTAGCGGGAGGGCAGTTCTTC
CDR3 protein: CASRTLAGGQFF

J gene: TRBJ2-2
V gene: TRBV5-4
D gene: TRBD2
CDR3 DNA: TGTGCCAGCAGCTCTCTAGCGGGGTTTACGAACACCGGGGAGCTGTTTTTT
CDR3 protein: CASSSLAGFTNTGELFF

J gene: TRBJ2-1
V gene: TRBV30
D gene: TRBD2
CDR3 DNA: TGTGCCTGGAGTGTAGATATACGGGAGGGCAATGAGCAGTTCTTC
CDR3 protein: CAWSVDIREGNEQFF

J gene: TRBJ2-1
V gene: TRBV28
D gene: TRBD1
CDR3 DNA: TGTGCCAGCAGTGTATCAGGGGGTGGTTACAATGAGCAGTTCTTC
CDR3 protein: CASSVSGGGYNEQFF

J gene: TRBJ2-3
V gene: TRBV9
D gene: -
CDR3 DNA: TGTGCCAGCCGTCCCGGAGGCACAGATACGCAGTATTTT
CDR3 protein: CASRPGGTDTQYF

J gene: TRBJ2-1
V gene: TRBV10-2
D gene: -
CDR3 DNA: TGCGCCAGCAAGGGGTCGGCAGGGGTTCGTAATGAGCAGTTCTTC
CDR3 protein: CASKGSAGVRNEQFF

J gene: TRBJ1-5
V gene: TRBV6-5
D gene: TRBD1
CDR3 DNA: TGTGCCAGCAGTCCAACAGGGGGAGGGAATCAGCCCCAGCATTTT
CDR3 protein: CASSPTGGGNQPQHF

J gene: TRBJ1-1
V gene: TRBV5-1
D gene: -
CDR3 DNA: TGCGCCAGCAGCTCGGGCTTTTCGGTTAAAGGGGACACTGAAGCTTTCTTT
CDR3 protein: CASSSGFSVKGDTEAFF

J gene: TRBJ2-7
V gene: TRBV7-2
D gene: -
CDR3 DNA: TGTGCCAGCAGCTTGGGGGCCGAGCAGTACTTC
CDR3 protein: CASSLGAEQYF

J gene: TRBJ2-3
V gene: TRBV18
D gene: TRBD2
CDR3 DNA: TGTGCCAGCTCACCTGGACTAGGTTTGGATACGCAGTATTTT
CDR3 protein: CASSPGLGLDTQYF

J gene: TRBJ1-1
V gene: TRBV6-1
D gene: -
CDR3 DNA: TGTGCCAGCAGTGAAGTGGCAGGGGTCACGAACACTGAAGCTTTCTTT
CDR3 protein: CASSEVAGVTNTEAFF

J gene: TRBJ2-5
V gene: TRBV28
D gene: TRBD1
CDR3 DNA: TGTGCCAGCAGCGCGGGACAGGGGAGGAGAGAGACCCAGTACTTC
CDR3 protein: CASSAGQGRRETQYF

J gene: TRBJ2-1
V gene: TRBV7-2
D gene: TRBD2
CDR3 DNA: TGTGCCAGCAGCTTTGTGGGGACTACCACCAATGAGCAGTTCTTC
CDR3 protein: CASSFVGTTTNEQFF

J gene: TRBJ2-7
V gene: TRBV4-2
D gene: TRBD2
CDR3 DNA: TGTGCCAACAGCCACCTAGCGGGAGTAGCTTACGAGCAGTACTTC
CDR3 protein: CANSHLAGVAYEQYF

J gene: TRBJ1-1
V gene: TRBV20-1
D gene: -
CDR3 DNA: TGCAGTGCCCGAGCAGGATTCTTT
CDR3 protein: CSARAGFF

J gene: TRBJ1-5
V gene: TRBV28
D gene: -
CDR3 DNA: TGTGCCAGCAGCCCCCGGTCTCCTCCCCAGCATTTT
CDR3 protein: CASSPRSPPQHF

J gene: TRBJ2-1
V gene: TRBV5-1
D gene: TRBD2
CDR3 DNA: TGCGCCAGCAAAGCGGGAGGCTCTTACAATGAGCAGTTCTTC
CDR3 protein: CASKAGGSYNEQFF

J gene: TRBJ2-3
V gene: TRBV11-2
D gene: TRBD2
CDR3 DNA: TGTGCCAGCAGCTTCGTGGCTAGCGGGATTAGCACAGATACGCAGTATTTT
CDR3 protein: CASSFVASGISTDTQYF

J gene: TRBJ2-5
V gene: TRBV23-1
D gene: -
CDR3 DNA: TGCGCCAGCAGTCAATCGAGTCGGGTACCGGCGGAGACCCAGTACTTC
CDR3 protein: CASSQSSRVPAETQYF

J gene: TRBJ2-1
V gene: TRBV9
D gene: TRBD1
CDR3 DNA: TGTGCCAGCAGCGTAGTGGGACAGGGTACGAATGAGCAGTTCTTC
CDR3 protein: CASSVVGQGTNEQFF

J gene: TRBJ2-3
V gene: TRBV6-5
D gene: TRBD2
CDR3 DNA: TGTGCCAGCAGTTCGGGGGGGGGCCTCACAGATACGCAGTATTTT
CDR3 protein: CASSSGGGLTDTQYF

J gene: TRBJ2-6
V gene: TRBV5-5
D gene: -
CDR3 DNA: TGTGCCAGCAGCTTAGGGGGGGGCTCTGGGGCCAACGTCCTGACTTTC
CDR3 protein: CASSLGGGSGANVLTF

J gene: TRBJ2-2
V gene: TRBV21-1
D gene: -
CDR3 DNA: TGTGCCAGCAGCAGTCTACTAGCGGTTATGGCCGGGGAGCTGTTTTTT
CDR3 protein: CASSSLLAVMAGELFF

J gene: TRBJ1-2
V gene: TRBV2
D gene: -
CDR3 DNA: TGTGCCAGCAGGGAGGACAACTATGGCTACACCTTC
CDR3 protein: CASREDNYGYTF

J gene: TRBJ1-6
V gene: TRBV6-5
D gene: -
CDR3 DNA: TGTGCCAGTCGCTGGGGCTCCCTAAGTTCACCCCTCCACTTT
CDR3 protein: CASRWGSLSSPLHF

J gene: TRBJ2-1
V gene: TRBV11-1
D gene: TRBD2
CDR3 DNA: TGTGCCAGCAGCTGGTCCGGCGGGAGATCCTACAATGAGCAGTTCTTC
CDR3 protein: CASSWSGGRSYNEQFF

J gene: TRBJ1-3
V gene: TRBV4-1
D gene: TRBD1
CDR3 DNA: TGCGCCAGCAGCCAAGATGGACAGGGGGGTTTTGGAAACACCATATATTTT
CDR3 protein: CASSQDGQGGFGNTIYF

J gene: TRBJ1-1
V gene: TRBV5-5
D gene: TRBD1
CDR3 DNA: TGTGCCAGCAGCTTGGTCTCGGGACAGGGGGCCACTGAAGCTTTCTTT
CDR3 protein: CASSLVSGQGATEAFF

J gene: TRBJ1-2
V gene: TRBV10-1
D gene: -
CDR3 DNA: TGCGCCAGCAGTGTGGGGGGAAGCTATGGCTACACCTTC
CDR3 protein: CASSVGGSYGYTF

J gene: TRBJ1-1
V gene: TRBV6-5
D gene: -
CDR3 DNA: TGTGCCAGCAGTGGGGGGGTAAACACTGAAGCTTTCTTT
CDR3 protein: CASSGGVNTEAFF

J gene: TRBJ2-2
V gene: TRBV7-6
D gene: TRBD2
CDR3 DNA: TGTGCCGGCGGGGAGGGGCTGTTTAACACCGGGGAGCTGTTTTTT
CDR3 protein: CAGGEGLFNTGELFF

J gene: TRBJ1-1
V gene: TRBV7-3
D gene: -
CDR3 DNA: TGTGCCAGCAGCTCACGGGGGACGGGGTGGAACACTGAAGCTTTCTTT
CDR3 protein: CASSSRGTGWNTEAFF

J gene: TRBJ1-1
V gene: TRBV7-6
D gene: -
CDR3 DNA: TGTGCCAGCAGTAAACAGGGGAACACTGAAGCTTTCTTT
CDR3 protein: CASSKQGNTEAFF

J gene: TRBJ1-2
V gene: TRBV4-1
D gene: -
CDR3 DNA: TGCGCCAGCAGCCAAGCAGGGCTGGGTGGCTACACCTTC
CDR3 protein: CASSQAGLGGYTF

J gene: TRBJ2-3
V gene: TRBV11-2
D gene: -
CDR3 DNA: TGTGCCAGCAGCTTAGTGGGGGCGGATACGCAGTATTTT
CDR3 protein: CASSLVGADTQYF

J gene: TRBJ1-3
V gene: TRBV11-2
D gene: TRBD1
CDR3 DNA: TGTGCCAGCAGCTCCATACAGGGGGCTGGAAACACCATATATTTT
CDR3 protein: CASSSIQGAGNTIYF

J gene: TRBJ2-7
V gene: TRBV7-2
D gene: TRBD2
CDR3 DNA: TGTGCCAGCAGCCCAGATCTAGCGGAATACTACGAGCAGTACTTC
CDR3 protein: CASSPDLAEYYEQYF

J gene: TRBJ2-1
V gene: TRBV27
D gene: -
CDR3 DNA: TGTGCCAGCAGTTTAGTGAGGCGTGGAGAGCAGTTCTTC
CDR3 protein: CASSLVRRGEQFF

J gene: TRBJ1-2
V gene: TRBV6-5
D gene: -
CDR3 DNA: TGTGCCAGCACTCTGAGCAGGAACTATGGCTACACCTTC
CDR3 protein: CASTLSRNYGYTF

J gene: TRBJ2-1
V gene: TRBV29-1
D gene: TRBD2
CDR3 DNA: TGCAGCGTTGGGTTTCTAGCGGAGAGCAATGAGCAGTTCTTC
CDR3 protein: CSVGFLAESNEQFF

J gene: TRBJ1-2
V gene: TRBV5-1
D gene: TRBD1
CDR3 DNA: TGCGCCAGCAGCTTGGTTACAGGGGGCGACTATGGCTACACCTTC
CDR3 protein: CASSLVTGGDYGYTF

J gene: TRBJ2-7
V gene: TRBV5-1
D gene: -
CDR3 DNA: TGCGCCAGCAGGAGGGGGTCCAGTCCCTACGAGCAGTACTTC
CDR3 protein: CASRRGSSPYEQYF

J gene: TRBJ2-3
V gene: TRBV4-2
D gene: TRBD2
CDR3 DNA: TGTGCCAGCAGCCAACAGACTAGCGGGACGACAGATACGCAGTATTTT
CDR3 protein: CASSQQTSGTTDTQYF

J gene: TRBJ2-3
V gene: TRBV18
D gene: TRBD2
CDR3 DNA: TGTGCCAGCTCACAGCTCGGGGGACTAGTGACAGATACGCAGTATTTT
CDR3 protein: CASSQLGGLVTDTQYF

J gene: TRBJ1-2
V gene: TRBV28
D gene: TRBD1
CDR3 DNA: TGTGCCAGCAGCGATTCACCGGGACAGGGGGTTTATGGCTACACCTTC
CDR3 protein: CASSDSPGQGVYGYTF

J gene: TRBJ2-1
V gene: TRBV6-6
D gene: TRBD2
CDR3 DNA: TGTGCCAGCAGGATAGCGGGAGAGTTCTTAAATCAGCAGTTCTTC
CDR3 protein: CASRIAGEFLNQQFF

J gene: TRBJ2-7
V gene: TRBV7-2
D gene: -
CDR3 DNA: TGTGCCAGCAGATGGGGTGCGGGTGACTACGAGCAGTACTTC
CDR3 protein: CASRWGAGDYEQYF

J gene: TRBJ1-2
V gene: TRBV4-1
D gene: -
CDR3 DNA: TGCGCCAGCAGCCAATTAGGCGGGGGTAACTATGGCTACACCTTC
CDR3 protein: CASSQLGGGNYGYTF

J gene: TRBJ2-5
V gene: TRBV5-1
D gene: TRBD2
CDR3 DNA: TGCGCCAGCAGCTTTCGGGGGGGGGAGACCCAGTACTTC
CDR3 protein: CASSFRGGETQYF

J gene: TRBJ2-3
V gene: TRBV5-8
D gene: TRBD2
CDR3 DNA: TGTGCCAGCAGCTTCGGGGGGACCACAGATACGCAGTATTTT
CDR3 protein: CASSFGGTTDTQYF

J gene: TRBJ1-2
V gene: TRBV6-1
D gene: TRBD1
CDR3 DNA: TGTGCCAGCAGGGGGACAGGCACCTCCTATGGCTACACCTTC
CDR3 protein: CASRGTGTSYGYTF

J gene: TRBJ2-1
V gene: TRBV11-3
D gene: TRBD2
CDR3 DNA: TGTGCCAGCAGCCAACTAGCGGGACAGTACAATGAGCAGTTCTTC
CDR3 protein: CASSQLAGQYNEQFF

J gene: TRBJ2-5
V gene: TRBV27
D gene: TRBD1
CDR3 DNA: TGTGCCAGCAGGTATAGAGGGGGCTTTTTGGCGGAGACCCAGTACTTC
CDR3 protein: CASRYRGGFLAETQYF

J gene: TRBJ2-7
V gene: TRBV7-2
D gene: -
CDR3 DNA: TGTGCCAGCAGTTTCGCGGGCTCGGGATTCGAGCAGTACTTC
CDR3 protein: CASSFAGSGFEQYF